The 14 T cell receptor beta chains reported below all come from one sample, sequenced in a study of blood T cells in healthy people across ages. Together with a sample-barcoded 5' primer, a J-beta primer mix was included in a second PCR lasting about 6 to 12 cycles. TCRdb redid the calling of the 5' RACE reads with MiXCR, one entry per CDR3 protein. The sample lists 800,000 to 1,000,000 distinct CDR3 sequences; roughly 50% were seen once. Sequencing was performed on blood. Every receptor here comes from a man between 25 and 39 years old in good health.

The rearrangement joins TRBV29-1 to TRBJ2-7; a weak D match, TRBD2 (6 bases). V was shortened by 6 bases and J by 0 bases, with 15 bases between the two germline ends. The germline CDR1 and CDR2 sequences are SQVTM and ANQGSEA. This CDR3 comprises 14 residues. CDR3 DNA: TGCAGCGTGGCCGGGGGTGTATCCTCCTACGAGCAGTACTTC. The encoded protein is CSVAGGVSSYEQYF.

V is TRBV14 and J is TRBJ1-1, with D possibly matching TRBD1 (5 bases). Germline V CDR1 and CDR2: SGHDN, FVKESK. This CDR3 comprises 13 residues. V gave up 8 bases and J gave up 1 base, with 11 bases separating them. The CDR3 reads CASGRARNTEAFF. The CDR3 DNA reads TGTGCCAGCGGCAGGGCCCGGAACACTGAAGCTTTCTTT.

The chain couples TRBV7-8 to TRBJ1-6; D perhaps matches TRBD1 (5 bases). The germline V and J ends were trimmed by 4 bases and 7 bases, with 11 bases remaining between them. Germline V CDR1 and CDR2: SGHVS, FQNEAQ. This CDR3 has 14 amino acids. Written as DNA, the CDR3 is TGTGCCAGCAGCTGGGGCAGGGAAAATTCACCCCTCCACTTT. Its translation: CASSWGRENSPLHF.

This chain links TRBV2 with TRBJ2-3; D may be TRBD1 or TRBD2 (5 bases each). Trimming removed 3 bases at V and 7 bases at J, with 11 bases between. The CDR3 loop spans 13 amino acids. CDR1 is SNHLY and CDR2 is FYNNEI in the germline V gene. CDR3 in DNA: TGTGCCAGCAGTGATCCCGGGGCGAATACGCAGTATTTT. Amino acid sequence: CASSDPGANTQYF. Looking up the rest from reference TRBV2 and TRBJ2-3 gives the full variable domain: EPEVTQTPSHQVTQMGQEVILRCVPISNHLYFYWYRQILGQKVEFLVSFYNNEISEKSEIFDDQFSVERPDGSNFTLKIRSTKLEDSAMYFCASSDPGANTQYFGPGTRLTVL.

The chain combines TRBV6-2 or TRBV6-3 with TRBJ1-1; D perhaps matches TRBD1 (6 bases). The V end was cut by 8 bases, the J end by 4 bases, with 23 bases between. CDR1 and CDR2 (germline): MNHEY, SVGEGT. The CDR3 is made up of 16 amino acids. Here the CDR3 DNA reads TGTGCCAGCCTTTCCCTCTCCACAGGGAGGGTCACTGAAGCTTTCTTT. Its translation: CASLSLSTGRVTEAFF.

J is TRBJ1-2 and V is TRBV28; D remains unclear. Trimming cost V 6 bases and J 4 bases, with 21 bases left between them. The CDR3 is 16 amino acids. Germline V gene data show CDR1 as MDHEN and CDR2 as SYDVKM. CDR3 residues: CASSQGVARFGYGYTF. DNA for the CDR3: TGTGCCAGCAGCCAAGGAGTGGCCCGCTTCGGCTATGGCTACACCTTC.

J is TRBJ2-1 and V is TRBV28, with a weak D call TRBD1 (6 bases). Germline V CDR1 and CDR2: MDHEN, SYDVKM. This CDR3 is 16 amino acids long. The germline V and J ends were trimmed by 8 bases and 0 bases, with 17 bases remaining between them. The CDR3 DNA follows: TGTGCCAGCGAATGGACCGGGACAAACTCCTACAATGAGCAGTTCTTC. This sequence encodes CASEWTGTNSYNEQFF.

The J gene is TRBJ2-3, the V gene TRBV15; maybe TRBD1 (6 bases). Trimming cost V 5 bases and J 0 bases, with 18 bases left between them. CDR3 length: 17 amino acids. CDR1 and CDR2 from the germline V gene are LNHNV and YYDKDF (reference sequence). The CDR3 region has the DNA TGTGCCACCAGCGGTTCAGGGGTGACCCTCAGCACAGATACGCAGTATTTT. Translated: CATSGSGVTLSTDTQYF. Drawing the rest from reference TRBV15 and TRBJ2-3, the complete variable domain is DAMVIQNPRYQVTQFGKPVTLSCSQTLNHNVMYWYQQKSSQAPKLLFHYYDKDFNNEADTPDNFQSRRPNTSFCFLDIRSPGLGDTAMYLCATSGSGVTLSTDTQYFGPGTRLTVL.

This clonotype was recorded a few times. V and J are TRBV7-2 and TRBJ1-6; D is perhaps TRBD1 (6 bases). This CDR3 contains 16 residues. CDR1 and CDR2 from the germline V gene are SGHTA and FQGNSA. The V end was cut by 4 bases, the J end by 8 bases, with 18 bases between. CDR3 bases: TGTGCCAGCAGCTCTGGGGGGGGCGCCACATATTCACCCCTCCACTTT. Protein sequence: CASSSGGGATYSPLHF.

This sequence joins TRBV27 and TRBJ1-1, with a tentative D call TRBD1 (6 bases). This CDR3 contains 15 residues. Germline V gene lookup returns CDR1 MNHEY and CDR2 SMNVEV (reference sequence). V lost 2 bases, J lost 5 bases, and 15 bases lay in between. CDR3 amino acids: CASSLTVGASTEAFF. For the CDR3, the DNA is TGTGCCAGCAGTTTAACCGTGGGGGCGAGTACTGAAGCTTTCTTT.

The chain recombines TRBV20-1 with TRBJ2-3; 7 positions match TRBD2. CDR3 length equals 15 residues. Looked up from germline, CDR1 is DFQATT and CDR2 is SNEGSKA (reference sequence). The ends lost 5 bases at V and 2 bases at J; junction bases unmatched: 10. The CDR3 DNA is TGCAGTGCTCATACCGGAACTAGCGTCACAGATACGCAGTATTTT. It is translated as CSAHTGTSVTDTQYF.

CDR3 coding DNA: TGTGCCAGCAGCAAAGGGTGCACGAGCAATCAGCCCCAGCATTTT. It encodes CASSKGCTSNQPQHF. The genes are TRBV21-1 and TRBJ1-5. TRBV21-1 is deemed a pseudogene. CDR3 length: 15 residues.

Concerning this clonotype: A much larger clone sits a single nucleotide away, making a read error possible. The chain links TRBV7-2 to TRBJ2-1; 7 nucleotides match TRBD1. Germline CDR1 is SGHTA and CDR2 is FQGNSA. J gave up 3 bases and V 5 bases, and 7 bases lay outside the gene matches. The CDR3 totals 15 residues. The CDR3 nucleotides read TGTACCAGCAGCAACCCGGGACAGATCTACAATGAGCAGTTCTTC. Amino acid sequence: CTSSNPGQIYNEQFF.

This clonotype was seen only once. The chain is built from TRBV2 and TRBJ2-3, with a tentative D call TRBD1 (7 bases). The CDR3 runs 15 residues. The ends were cut back, 9 bases at V and 4 bases at J, with 20 bases in the middle. Per germline, CDR1 SNHLY and CDR2 FYNNEI. As DNA, the CDR3 is TGTGCCAGTAGGGATCAGGGGGGTAGCGCAGATACGCAGTATTTT. Amino acids: CASRDQGGSADTQYF.